The 32 T cell receptor beta chains listed next were all sequenced from one sample in a study of liver allograft versus peripheral blood T cells. Study details: Recipients' peripheral blood T cell receptor repertoires were compared with those in transplanted livers.

TCRdb processed the reads anew with MiXCR; each CDR3 protein has one entry. Here the sample spans 6,000 to 8,000 distinct CDR3 sequences, less than 20% being singletons. The receptors shown here come from a human patient who had a liver transplant. Some T cells may be the graft donor's.

In its sample, this clonotype is medium-sized. J is TRBJ2-5 and V is TRBV19, with D tentatively TRBD1 (6 bases). The CDR3 contains 13 residues. The ends were cut back, 1 base at V and 7 bases at J, with 10 bases in the middle. The germline CDR1 and CDR2 sequences are LNHDA and SQIVND (reference sequence). CDR3 DNA sequence: TGTGCCAGTAGTATAGTGGGGGCGGCGACCCAGTACTTC. This translates into CASSIVGAATQYF.

By share of the sample, this clonotype is medium-sized. V is TRBV30 and J is TRBJ1-2; the D gene is possibly TRBD1 (5 bases). V lost 0 bases to trimming and J lost 4 bases, with 15 bases between them. The germline gives CDR1 GTSNPN, CDR2 SVGIG (reference sequence). The CDR3 has 15 amino acids. CDR3: CAWSVLSQGGYGYTF. The DNA of the CDR3 is TGTGCCTGGAGTGTACTGTCGCAGGGAGGCTATGGCTACACCTTC. Supplemented by reference TRBV30 and TRBJ1-2, the full variable domain reads SQTIHQWPATLVQPVGSPLSLECTVEGTSNPNLYWYRQAAGRGLQLLFYSVGIGQISSEVPQNLSASRPQDRQFILSSKKLLLSDSGFYLCAWSVLSQGGYGYTFGSGTRLTVV.

The gene calls are TRBV7-9 and TRBJ2-6; tentative D call: TRBD2 (6 bases). This CDR3 has 16 residues. The germline V gene encodes CDR1 SEHNR and CDR2 FQNEAQ (reference sequence). With 1 base removed from V and 2 bases from J, the gap between germline ends came to 9 bases. DNA of the CDR3: TGTGCCAGCAGCTTAGTACCGGGGGCTGGGGCCAACGTCCTGACTTTC. This encodes CASSLVPGAGANVLTF.

By sample fraction, this clonotype is medium-sized. The rearrangement uses TRBV29-1 and TRBJ1-2; D remains ambiguous. CDR3 length: 14 amino acids. The V and J ends lost 3 bases and 3 bases respectively, with 14 bases between them. The V gene's germline CDR1 is SQVTM and CDR2 ANQGSEA. CDR3 sequence (DNA): TGCAGCGTTGACGGGAACGCAGCGGACTATGGCTACACCTTC. It yields the protein CSVDGNAADYGYTF.

Points on this clonotype: A much larger clone is a single base away; this may be a read error. The chain has TRBV6-1 and TRBJ1-4; TRBD1 is a possible D gene (6 bases). V was pared by 4 bases and J by 8 bases, with 14 bases between. The CDR3 runs 14 residues. The germline gives CDR1 MNHNS, CDR2 SASEGT. The CDR3 here is CASSAGGWGEKLFF. CDR3 DNA: TGTGCCAGCAGTGCCGGGGGCTGGGGGGAAAAACTGTTTTTT.

This clonotype qualifies as medium-sized. The chain joins TRBV29-1 to TRBJ1-1; 8 nucleotides line up with TRBD1. Germline V gives CDR1 SQVTM, CDR2 ANQGSEA. J lost 0 bases, V lost 7 bases, and 4 bases had no gene match. The CDR3 is 13 amino acids. The CDR3, as DNA: TGCAGCGCAGACAGGGGACTGAACACTGAAGCTTTCTTT. Amino acid sequence: CSADRGLNTEAFF. The full variable domain, completed using reference TRBV29-1 and TRBJ1-1, is SAVISQKPSRDICQRGTSLTIQCQVDSQVTMMFWYRQQPGQSLTLIATANQGSEATYESGFVIDKFPISRPNLTFSTLTVSNMSPEDSSIYLCSADRGLNTEAFFGQGTRLTVV.

This clonotype was counted many times. The genes are TRBV30 and TRBJ1-2; D unresolved. The CDR3 has 13 amino acids. Germline V CDR1 and CDR2: GTSNPN, SVGIG (reference sequence). Trimming left V 0 bases short and J 2 bases short, with 7 bases between. The CDR3 region has the DNA TGTGCCTGGAGTGTTAGTACCAACTATGGCTACACCTTC. Its protein product is CAWSVSTNYGYTF.

This chain uses TRBV7-2 with TRBJ2-2; unclear D gene. From germline, CDR1 is SGHTA and CDR2 FQGNSA. CDR3 size: 14 residues. Trimming pared 4 bases from V and 0 bases from J, leaving 6 bases between. CDR3 sequence reads: CASSSRTNTGELFF. DNA for the CDR3: TGTGCCAGCAGCTCAAGGACGAACACCGGGGAGCTGTTTTTT.

In this sample, this clonotype is medium-sized. This sequence joins TRBV28 and TRBJ2-5; 7 bases line up with TRBD1. The CDR3 totals 14 residues. Germline V gene lookup returns CDR1 MDHEN and CDR2 SYDVKM. V lost 5 bases and J lost 5; bases outside the gene matches: 8. CDR3 sequence reads: CASSIYRGGETQYF. The CDR3 DNA is TGTGCCAGCAGTATATACAGGGGTGGCGAGACCCAGTACTTC.

This chain connects TRBV7-9 to TRBJ2-7; TRBD2 aligns across 9 bases. Trimming took 3 bases from V and 3 from J; bases not matched to a gene: 6. There are 15 residues in the CDR3. Germline V gene data show CDR1 as SEHNR and CDR2 as FQNEAQ (reference sequence). This CDR3 reads CASSFQGTSSYEQYF. The DNA for the CDR3 is TGTGCCAGCAGCTTTCAAGGGACTAGCAGCTACGAGCAGTACTTC.

This clonotype is categorized as medium-sized. The chain joins TRBV5-6 to TRBJ1-4, with 7 bases aligning to TRBD1. This CDR3 comprises 15 residues. V trimming: 0 bases; J trimming: 7 bases; junction bases outside the gene matches: 6. From germline, CDR1 is SGHDT and CDR2 YYEEEE. In DNA form, the CDR3 reads TGTGCCAGCAGCTTGGTCGACAGGGAAGTTGAAAAACTGTTTTTT. Its protein is CASSLVDREVEKLFF.

In this sample, this clonotype is medium-sized. V is TRBV6-6 and J is TRBJ2-1, with TRBD2 matching over 12 bases. The V segment lost 6 bases and the J segment 10 bases; nucleotides outside the gene matches: 10. The CDR3 has 15 amino acids. From germline, CDR1 is MNHNY and CDR2 SVGAGI (reference sequence). The CDR3 loop is CASRPTSGRPGEQFF. The CDR3 coding sequence is TGTGCCAGCAGACCTACTAGCGGGAGGCCGGGGGAGCAGTTCTTC.

The sample holds a few counts of this clonotype. J is TRBJ2-1 and V is TRBV20-1; 11 nucleotides match TRBD2. Germline CDR1 DFQATT, CDR2 SNEGSKA (reference sequence). CDR3 length: 14 amino acids. V shed 3 bases, J shed 5 bases, and the junction held 3 bases outside the gene matches. Here the CDR3 DNA reads TGCAGTGCTAGTAGGGGACTAGCGGACAATGAGCAGTTCTTC. The encoded protein is CSASRGLADNEQFF.

CDR3 loop: CSAREGGGGRQPQHF. The CDR3 DNA follows: TGCAGTGCTAGAGAGGGGGGAGGGGGCAGGCAGCCCCAGCATTTT. V gene TRBV20-1 combines with J gene TRBJ1-5, with 7 bases that match TRBD1. The CDR3 sequence is 15 residues long. Trimming cost V 0 bases and J 7 bases; bases outside gene matches: 9. CDR1 DFQATT and CDR2 SNEGSKA come from the germline V gene (reference sequence).

This clonotype is medium-sized by share. The chain carries TRBV6-2 or TRBV6-3 and TRBJ2-1, with a weak D call TRBD2 (6 bases). Germline CDR1 and CDR2: MNHEY and SVGEGT. V was clipped by 5 bases and J by 11 bases, with 16 bases between them. CDR3 size: 13 residues. DNA for the CDR3: TGTGCCAGCAGTGCACAGGAGGGACTCCAGCAGTTCTTC. It yields the protein CASSAQEGLQQFF.

The CDR3 protein is CASSLVATGGNQPQHF. The DNA for the CDR3 is TGTGCCAGCAGCTTAGTAGCGACAGGAGGTAATCAGCCCCAGCATTTT. The chain uses TRBV7-2 and TRBJ1-5, with D perhaps TRBD1 (6 bases). Germline assignment: CDR1 SGHTA and CDR2 FQGNSA. The CDR3 runs to 16 residues. V was trimmed by 1 base and J by 4 bases, leaving 14 bases between them. Variable domain in full (rest from reference TRBV7-2 and TRBJ1-5): GAGVSQSPSNKVTEKGKDVELRCDPISGHTALYWYRQSLGQGLEFLIYFQGNSAPDKSGLPSDRFSAERTGGSVSTLTIQRTQQEDSAVYLCASSLVATGGNQPQHFGDGTRLSIL.

By sample fraction, this clonotype is medium-sized. This chain joins TRBV29-1 and TRBJ1-4; 7 bases match TRBD1. V lost 7 bases, J lost 6 bases, and 8 bases stayed unmatched. This CDR3 is 13 amino acids long. Germline V gene lookup returns CDR1 SQVTM and CDR2 ANQGSEA. CDR3 coding DNA: TGCAGCGGGCGACAGGGAGGGGATGAAAAACTGTTTTTT. Amino acid sequence: CSGRQGGDEKLFF.

V and J are TRBV7-2 and TRBJ1-5; D unresolved. The CDR3 extends over 15 amino acids. Germline lookup yields CDR1 SGHTA and CDR2 FQGNSA. With 6 bases removed from V and 2 bases from J, the gap between germline ends came to 14 bases. The CDR3 nucleotides are TGTGCCAGCAGTACCGGGGTTGGGGGCAATCAGCCCCAGCATTTT. Translating it yields CASSTGVGGNQPQHF.

The V gene is TRBV11-3, the J gene TRBJ2-1; tentatively, D is TRBD2 (5 bases). Looked up from germline, CDR1 is SGHNT and CDR2 is YENEEA. This CDR3 comprises 13 residues. V gave up 5 bases and J gave up 5 bases, with 10 bases separating them. The CDR3: CASSNGVNNEQFF. CDR3 DNA: TGTGCCAGCAGCAACGGGGTGAACAATGAGCAGTTCTTC.

This clonotype has ten or more counts. The chain recombines TRBV7-9 with TRBJ2-1, with TRBD2 identical over 8 bases. V trimming: 5 bases; J trimming: 5 bases; junction bases outside the gene matches: 5. The CDR3 totals 14 residues. Germline V gene sequence: CDR1 SEHNR, CDR2 FQNEAQ (reference sequence). DNA for the CDR3: TGTGCCAGCAGCCCTACCGGGGGGGACAATGAGCAGTTCTTC. This gives the protein CASSPTGGDNEQFF.

With regard to this clonotype: Since a much larger clone is just one base distant, this may be a read error. The chain links TRBV7-9 to TRBJ2-7; D possibly corresponds to TRBD2 (5 bases). Trimming stripped 1 base from V and 7 bases from J, with 17 bases between. The CDR3 sequence is 15 residues long. The germline CDR1 and CDR2 sequences are SEHNR and FQNEAQ (reference sequence). The CDR3 spells CASSLGARGPLEQYF. The DNA for the CDR3 is TGTGCCAGCAGCTTAGGAGCGAGAGGGCCTCTTGAGCAGTACTTC.

This chain links TRBV14 with TRBJ1-6; D is unresolved. Germline V gives CDR1 SGHDN, CDR2 FVKESK. The CDR3 consists of 16 residues. Deletions cut 4 bases from V and 6 bases from J, with 16 bases between. The CDR3 nucleotides are TGTGCCAGCAGCCGACTTTTGAGGGTTGGTAATTCACCCCTCCACTTT. This translates into CASSRLLRVGNSPLHF.

As concerns this clonotype: A much larger clone differs from this one at a single base, so this may be a read error. The CDR3 region has the DNA TGTGCCAGTAGTATTGGTCAGAGCCAAAAGACCCAGTACTTC. As protein: CASSIGQSQKTQYF. The chain links TRBV19 to TRBJ2-5; D gene ambiguous. Germline V lookup: CDR1 LNHDA, CDR2 SQIVND (reference sequence). The CDR3 has 14 residues.

By proportion, this clonotype is medium-sized. The chain joins TRBV7-2 to TRBJ1-2; D ambiguous. The CDR3 extends over 13 amino acids. The ends were cut back, 3 bases at V and 8 bases at J, with 13 bases in the middle. Germline CDR1 and CDR2: SGHTA and FQGNSA. This chain's CDR3 is CASSFDGVDGYTF. The CDR3 region has the DNA TGTGCCAGCAGCTTTGACGGCGTGGACGGCTACACCTTC.

A word on this clonotype: The junction shows a germline mismatch at one end, possibly a read error. This chain uses TRBV2 with TRBJ1-1, with D possibly matching TRBD1 (5 bases). The CDR3 totals 15 residues. CDR1 and CDR2 (germline): SNHLY, FYNNEI. CDR3 in amino acids: CASIESGTANTEAFF. CDR3 sequence (DNA): TGTGCCAGCATTGAATCCGGGACGGCGAACACTGAAGCTTTCTTT.

Judged by abundance, this clonotype is medium-sized (0.01 to 0.1%). The J gene is TRBJ1-2, the V gene TRBV28; no firm D call. V lost 5 bases and J lost 2, with 9 bases in between. Germline V CDR1 and CDR2: MDHEN, SYDVKM. CDR3 length: 13 amino acids. The CDR3 is CASSPGRNYGYTF. CDR3 nucleotide sequence: TGTGCCAGCAGTCCCGGACGGAACTATGGCTACACCTTC.

Within the sample, this clonotype is medium-sized. This sequence joins TRBV6-5 and TRBJ2-3; TRBD1 matches at 7 bases. The ends lost 2 bases at V and 6 bases at J; junction bases unmatched: 8. The CDR3 is made up of 15 amino acids. CDR1 MNHEY and CDR2 SVGAGI come from the germline V gene. The DNA for the CDR3 is TGTGCCAGCAGTTACGCAGTCCCGGGACAGGATACGCAGTATTTT. Translation: CASSYAVPGQDTQYF.

This clonotype is categorized as medium-sized (0.01 to 0.1%). This chain joins TRBV6-2 or TRBV6-3 and TRBJ2-3; maybe TRBD2 (5 bases). Germline V CDR1 and CDR2: MNHEY, SVGEGT. This CDR3 spans 16 amino acids. V dropped 7 bases and J dropped 0 bases, with 17 bases sitting between them. This chain's CDR3 is CASTQRGLASTDTQYF. As DNA, the CDR3 is TGTGCCAGCACCCAACGGGGTCTAGCTAGCACAGATACGCAGTATTTT.

Sample share makes this clonotype medium-sized. The chain recombines TRBV29-1 with TRBJ1-4, with a possible D match to TRBD1 (6 bases). In germline, CDR1 is SQVTM, CDR2 ANQGSEA. This CDR3 contains 14 residues. V was pared by 0 bases and J by 12 bases, with 17 bases between. The CDR3 region is CSVEDRGAWGELFF. CDR3 sequence (DNA): TGCAGCGTTGAAGATCGGGGGGCTTGGGGGGAACTGTTTTTT.

In its sample, this clonotype ranks as medium-sized. J is TRBJ1-1 and V is TRBV18, with 10 bases lining up with TRBD1. The CDR3 consists of 16 residues. CDR1 and CDR2 from the germline V gene are KGHSH and LQKENI. V was pared by 6 bases and J by 0 bases, with 7 bases of the junction left unmatched. The CDR3 reads CASSSGTGALNTEAFF. The CDR3 bases are TGTGCCAGCTCCTCCGGGACAGGGGCATTGAACACTGAAGCTTTCTTT. Combining the CDR3 with reference TRBV18 and TRBJ1-1 gives the whole variable domain NAGVMQNPRHLVRRRGQEARLRCSPMKGHSHVYWYRQLPEEGLKFMVYLQKENIIDESGMPKERFSAEFPKEGPSILRIQQVVRGDSAAYFCASSSGTGALNTEAFFGQGTRLTVV.

The CDR3 region has the DNA TGTGCCAGCAGCATTATGGCTCAGCCCCAGCATTTT. It encodes CASSIMAQPQHF. V is TRBV7-2 and J is TRBJ1-5, with unresolved D. Germline lookup yields CDR1 SGHTA and CDR2 FQGNSA. V dropped 5 bases and J dropped 6 bases, with 8 bases sitting between them. The CDR3 runs to 12 residues.

The V gene is TRBV11-1, the J gene TRBJ1-5; no reliable D call. CDR3 size: 13 residues. Germline V gene data show CDR1 as SGHAT and CDR2 as FQDESV (reference sequence). With 5 bases removed from V and 9 bases from J, the gap between germline ends came to 14 bases. CDR3 DNA sequence: TGTGCCAGCAGCCGACTTGAGGGCTCGCCCCAGCATTTT. Translation: CASSRLEGSPQHF. The whole variable domain, filled in from reference TRBV11-1 and TRBJ1-5, reads EAEVAQSPRYKITEKSQAVAFWCDPISGHATLYWYRQILGQGPELLVQFQDESVVDDSQLPKDRFSAERLKGVDSTLKIQPAELGDSAMYLCASSRLEGSPQHFGDGTRLSIL.